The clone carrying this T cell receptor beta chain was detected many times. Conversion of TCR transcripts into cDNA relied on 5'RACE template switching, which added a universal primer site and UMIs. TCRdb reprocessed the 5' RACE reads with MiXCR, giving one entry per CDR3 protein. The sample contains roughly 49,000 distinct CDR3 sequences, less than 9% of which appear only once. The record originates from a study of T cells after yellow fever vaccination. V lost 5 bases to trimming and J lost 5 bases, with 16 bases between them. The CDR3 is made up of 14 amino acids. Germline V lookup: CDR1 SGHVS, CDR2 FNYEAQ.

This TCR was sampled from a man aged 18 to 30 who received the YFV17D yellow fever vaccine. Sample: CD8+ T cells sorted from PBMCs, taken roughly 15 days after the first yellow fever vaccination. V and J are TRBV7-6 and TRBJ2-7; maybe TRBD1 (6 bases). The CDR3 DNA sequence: TGTGCCAGCAGCCCCGGGACAAGGGGGAACGAGCAGTACTTC. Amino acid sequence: CASSPGTRGNEQYF.